This record covers a single T cell receptor (beta chain). Diagnosis of hyperthyroidism was new in patients aged 18 to 65, and its duration was under 2 months. These data belong to a study of T cells in Graves' hyperthyroidism and ophthalmopathy. Amplification of TCR beta CDR3 regions used RNA as the template. The HTBI set primed first-round TCR CDR3 RT-PCR. TCRdb passed the multiplex PCR reads through MiXCR, listing each CDR3 protein once. Among approximately 400,000 distinct CDR3 sequences, 13% were seen once, and the ten largest hold under 25%. The V and J ends lost 1 base and 5 bases respectively, with 12 bases between them. The CDR3 is made up of 14 amino acids. Per germline, CDR1 MGHDK and CDR2 SYGVNS.

What was sequenced was blood. The clonotype was recovered from a man aged 30-40 years with Graves' hyperthyroidism that later progressed to Graves' ophthalmopathy. The J gene is TRBJ2-7, the V gene TRBV25-1; TRBD1 might be the D (6 bases). This CDR3 is CASSESDRPHEQYF. The CDR3 DNA reads TGTGCCAGCAGTGAATCCGACAGGCCCCACGAGCAGTACTTC.